One T cell receptor beta chain is described in this entry. V lost 2 bases, J lost 0 bases, and 8 bases lay in between. The CDR3 has 14 amino acids. Germline V lookup: CDR1 MGHDK, CDR2 SYGVNS. This sample stems from a study of control samples from healthy donors and cancer patients. This table comes from immunoSEQ multiplex PCR, and its TCRdb copy is limited to in-frame clones, with some not included. The data hold fewer than 20,000 clones, with just over 85% observed a single time. The rearrangement uses TRBV25-1 and TRBJ2-7; weak D call: TRBD1 (6 bases). The source is a woman in her seventies with colorectal cancer. Sequencing used PBMCs. DNA of the CDR3: TGTGCCAGCAGTGAAGAGGACAGCTCCTACGAGCAGTACTTC. Protein product: CASSEEDSSYEQYF.